The entry that follows covers one T cell receptor (beta chain) sequence. These data belong to a study of blood T cell repertoires in COVID-19. Whole-study context: Acute-phase and convalescent COVID-19 samples originated in the United States, Italy and Spain. Nucleic acid was either cDNA or gDNA, and it came from T cells, B-cell-depleted T cells, or PBMCs.

During active infection, Seattle patients enrolled and were then monitored through disease. Original processing methods: Amplification of reference gene primers provided the estimated nucleated cell counts. The table came from immunoSEQ multiplex PCR; TCRdb's copy has only in-frame clones and leaves some out. That table gives V, J and clone size, and the DNA gave D and trimming. This sample has roughly 410,000 clones, with 89% found just once. V was clipped by 3 bases and J by 3 bases, with 13 bases between them. This CDR3 comprises 14 residues. Germline lookup yields CDR1 SGHRS and CDR2 YFSETQ. The source material was peripheral blood. The chain links TRBV5-1 to TRBJ2-7; tentative D call: TRBD1 (6 bases). This clonotype originated in a woman aged 40 to 55 with COVID-19, enrolled during active disease. CDR3 sequence reads: CASSSTTGSYEQYF. CDR3 nucleotide sequence: TGCGCCAGCAGCTCAACCACAGGGAGCTACGAGCAGTACTTC. The full variable domain, completed using reference TRBV5-1 and TRBJ2-7, is KAGVTQTPRYLIKTRGQQVTLSCSPISGHRSVSWYQQTPGQGLQFLFEYFSETQRNKGNFPGRFSGRQFSNSRSEMNVSTLELGDSALYLCASSSTTGSYEQYFGPGTRLTVT.